The text below deals with one TCR beta chain. The antigen is undetermined. The data belong to a study of T cell responses to AZD1222 COVID-19 vaccine. As for the study in general: Whether given at about 4 or about 12 weeks, second doses were pooled.

The study, taken as a whole, reports: Unmutated variant regions reportedly attract nearly half of all spike-specific TCRs. Only five or six individuals given AZD1222 were seropositive at baseline.

Generated by immunoSEQ multiplex PCR, the TCRdb table keeps only in-frame clones and is missing some. The table lists roughly 120,000 clones, 75% to 90% of them singletons. With 3 bases clipped from V and 5 bases from J, the junction kept 3 bases outside the gene matches. This CDR3 is built from 13 residues. Germline lookup yields CDR1 SQVTM and CDR2 ANQGSEA. Here the sequenced sample was peripheral blood, taken on day 0 of AZD1222 vaccination. This TCR was recovered from an adult in good health. The rearrangement uses TRBV29-1 and TRBJ2-3; 9 bases are shared with TRBD2. The CDR3 loop is CSVDAGGGDTQYF. The CDR3 DNA is TGCAGCGTTGACGCGGGAGGGGGAGATACGCAGTATTTT.